This TCR beta chain was identified in a study of blood T cell repertoires in COVID-19. The CDR3 totals 16 residues. The germline gives CDR1 MNHEY, CDR2 SVGAGI. Clones were read by immunoSEQ multiplex PCR, and TCRdb kept only the in-frame ones, dropping some. The sample has more than 100,000 clones; roughly 83% are singletons. Regarding this clone: One end of the junction fails to match germline, which may point to a read error.

This chain links TRBV6-5 with TRBJ2-2; the match to TRBD2 covers 8 bases. This receptor was identified in a woman older than 75 with acute or convalescent COVID-19. Sequenced sample: peripheral blood. The CDR3 nucleotides read TGTGCCAGCAGTTACTGGCCTAGCGAAAGAGCGGGGGCGCTGTTTTTT. Encoded protein: CASSYWPSERAGALFF.